Following are 13 T cell receptor beta chains from one sample sequenced in a study of T cell changes during pregnancy in multiple sclerosis. Method: immunoSEQ multiplex PCR; TCRdb's copy keeps in-frame clones and lacks some. Of roughly 28,000 clones detected, about 89% appear once; the ten largest clones hold approximately 3.5%. Sequenced here: CD4+ T cells from peripheral blood mononuclear cells, sampled in the first trimester of pregnancy. All receptors derive from a female donor in good health, enrolled as a control in a pregnancy study.

A few counts support this clone. The V call is TRBV10-3, the J call TRBJ2-5; weak D call: TRBD2 (7 bases). V lost 2 bases and J 2 bases, leaving 9 bases between the germline ends. CDR1 and CDR2 from the germline V gene are ENHRY and SYGVKD. The CDR3 totals 14 residues. The CDR3 DNA is TGTGCCATCAGTGAGGGGGGGGCTCAAGAGACCCAGTACTTC. Translation gives CAISEGGAQETQYF.

V is TRBV7-2 and J is TRBJ2-5; D remains ambiguous. From germline, CDR1 is SGHTA and CDR2 FQGNSA. The V gene lost 1 base and the J gene lost 1 base, with 7 bases spanning the gap. The CDR3 spans 14 residues. The DNA of the CDR3 is TGTGCCAGCAGCTTAGGGCACACCCAAGAGACCCAGTACTTC. Translating it yields CASSLGHTQETQYF. Based on the CDR3 plus reference TRBV7-2 and TRBJ2-5, the full variable domain is GAGVSQSPSNKVTEKGKDVELRCDPISGHTALYWYRQSLGQGLEFLIYFQGNSAPDKSGLPSDRFSAERTGGSVSTLTIQRTQQEDSAVYLCASSLGHTQETQYFGPGTRLLVL.

The chain joins TRBV15 to TRBJ2-7; no firm D call. The CDR3 is 13 residues long. Germline V gives CDR1 LNHNV, CDR2 YYDKDF (reference sequence). Trimming shortened V by 4 bases and J by 3 bases, and 10 bases separated the two germline ends. The CDR3 here is CATSKDPGYEQYF. The CDR3 DNA is TGTGCCACCAGCAAAGACCCGGGCTACGAGCAGTACTTC.

The J gene is TRBJ2-3, the V gene TRBV10-3; 11 bases are a match to TRBD1. CDR3 length: 15 residues. Losses at the gene ends were 4 bases for V and 5 bases for J; bases not matched to a gene: 5. Germline V gives CDR1 ENHRY, CDR2 SYGVKD. In DNA form, the CDR3 reads TGTGCCATCAGTGGTGGACAGGGGGCGGGAGATACGCAGTATTTT. Protein sequence: CAISGGQGAGDTQYF.

The chain has TRBV25-1 and TRBJ1-5; a weak D match, TRBD1 (5 bases). V lost 1 base and J lost 4, with 14 bases in between. CDR3 length equals 16 residues. CDR1 MGHDK and CDR2 SYGVNS come from the germline V gene. The CDR3 nucleotides are TGTGCCAGCAGTGAATTTGGCGCAGGGCCTAATCAGCCCCAGCATTTT. Its translation is CASSEFGAGPNQPQHF.

V is TRBV7-2 and J is TRBJ1-2, with TRBD1 matching over 7 bases. This CDR3 has 13 residues. Unmatched junction bases numbered 3, after V lost 6 bases and J lost 2 bases. From germline, CDR1 is SGHTA and CDR2 FQGNSA. As DNA, the CDR3 is TGTGCCAGCAGGTTGGACAGGAACTATGGCTACACCTTC. Translation gives CASRLDRNYGYTF.

The chain links TRBV7-2 to TRBJ2-7, with D tentatively TRBD2 (6 bases). Germline V gene data show CDR1 as SGHTA and CDR2 as FQGNSA. CDR3 length: 12 amino acids. V lost 4 bases to trimming and J lost 6 bases, with 10 bases between them. DNA for the CDR3: TGTGCCAGCAGCTCGGACTACGCCGAGCAGTACTTC. Its protein product is CASSSDYAEQYF.

The chain recombines TRBV28 with TRBJ2-1, with 7 bases aligning to TRBD1. This CDR3 spans 16 amino acids. Germline V gene lookup returns CDR1 MDHEN and CDR2 SYDVKM. V dropped 4 bases and J dropped 0; count of bases not matched to a gene: 6. The CDR3 region has the DNA TGTGCCAGCAGTTCCTCCGGGACAGTCTCCTACAATGAGCAGTTCTTC. Protein sequence: CASSSSGTVSYNEQFF.

The chain carries TRBV6-1 and TRBJ2-7; 7 nucleotides line up with TRBD2. Per the germline V gene, CDR1 is MNHNS and CDR2 is SASEGT. J gave up 6 bases and V 4 bases, and 12 bases lay outside the gene matches. The CDR3 has 15 amino acids. The CDR3 sequence is CASSASGLAATEQYF. CDR3 DNA: TGTGCCAGCAGTGCCTCGGGCCTAGCGGCGACCGAGCAGTACTTC.

This clone is deemed medium-sized. The chain carries TRBV2 and TRBJ2-7, with a tentative D call TRBD1 (5 bases). There are 13 residues in the CDR3. Germline V lookup: CDR1 SNHLY, CDR2 FYNNEI. V was clipped by 4 bases and J by 1 base, with 8 bases between them. The CDR3 DNA reads TGTGCCAGCAGTGCTTCAGGGTCCTACGAGCAGTACTTC. Encoded protein: CASSASGSYEQYF.

This clone was found once. The chain couples TRBV5-1 to TRBJ2-1; tentative D call: TRBD1 (7 bases). Looked up from germline, CDR1 is SGHRS and CDR2 is YFSETQ. The CDR3 spans 13 residues. V gave up 4 bases and J gave up 10 bases, with 15 bases separating them. This chain's CDR3 is CASSNGGGEEQFF. CDR3 sequence (DNA): TGCGCCAGCAGCAACGGAGGGGGCGAGGAGCAGTTCTTC.

The chain employs TRBV7-3 and TRBJ2-3; D not certain. CDR3 length: 16 amino acids. Germline V CDR1 and CDR2: SGHTA, FQGTGA. V dropped 2 bases and J dropped 2 bases, with 14 bases sitting between them. The CDR3 bases are TGTGCCAGCAGCTTACTGTCGGGTCGCGACACAGATACGCAGTATTTT. Amino acid sequence: CASSLLSGRDTDTQYF.

This rearrangement joins TRBV10-3 to TRBJ2-6, with 8 bases matching TRBD2. The CDR3 is 17 residues long. The germline V gene encodes CDR1 ENHRY and CDR2 SYGVKD. V gave up 2 bases and J gave up 0 bases; unmatched junction bases: 3. In nucleotides, the CDR3 is TGTGCCATCAGTGAGACTAGCGGTAACTCTGGGGCCAACGTCCTGACTTTC. Amino acids: CAISETSGNSGANVLTF.